The 10 T cell receptor beta chains presented below share a single source sample, sequenced in a study of cytomegalovirus exposure and HLA in healthy donors. With 60 Vbeta and 13 Jbeta primers, the PCR was carried out. Data came from immunoSEQ multiplex PCR; TCRdb stores just in-frame clones and leaves some out. The data show 100,000 to 150,000 clones, approximately 84% seen once. Sequencing was performed on PBMCs. These receptor sequences come from a man between 18 and 29 years old in good health and CMV-seropositive.

J is TRBJ2-3 and V is TRBV5-1; 8 bases align to TRBD1. This CDR3 has 15 amino acids. Per the germline V gene, CDR1 is SGHRS and CDR2 is YFSETQ. J lost 1 base, V lost 4 bases, and 5 bases had no gene match. CDR3 bases: TGCGCCAGCAGCCGACCGGGACAGGGCACAGATACGCAGTATTTT. Encoded protein: CASSRPGQGTDTQYF.

The chain carries TRBV18 and TRBJ2-5; possibly TRBD1 for D (5 bases). This CDR3 contains 18 residues. The V and J ends lost 2 bases and 4 bases respectively, with 23 bases between them. Per germline, CDR1 KGHSH and CDR2 LQKENI. The CDR3 loop reads CASSPSTPTEFRVETQYF. The DNA of the CDR3 is TGTGCCAGCTCACCATCGACCCCTACAGAGTTCAGGGTAGAGACCCAGTACTTC. The full variable domain, completed using reference TRBV18 and TRBJ2-5, is NAGVMQNPRHLVRRRGQEARLRCSPMKGHSHVYWYRQLPEEGLKFMVYLQKENIIDESGMPKERFSAEFPKEGPSILRIQQVVRGDSAAYFCASSPSTPTEFRVETQYFGPGTRLLVL.

V usage is TRBV19 and J usage is TRBJ2-1, with 10 bases fitting TRBD2. J gave up 8 bases and V 5 bases, and 6 bases lay outside the gene matches. CDR3 size: 14 residues. Germline CDR1 reads LNHDA; CDR2 reads SQIVND (reference sequence). CDR3 amino acids: CASSEAGGPYEQFF. The DNA for the CDR3 is TGTGCCAGTAGTGAAGCGGGGGGGCCCTATGAGCAGTTCTTC.

The rearrangement joins TRBV27 to TRBJ2-3; 8 nucleotides match TRBD1. CDR1 is MNHEY and CDR2 is SMNVEV in the germline V gene (reference sequence). V was clipped by 5 bases and J by 1 base; unmatched bases: 8. This CDR3 is built from 16 residues. The CDR3 is CASSTQQGVGTDTQYF. CDR3 nucleotide sequence: TGTGCCAGCAGTACACAACAGGGGGTGGGCACAGATACGCAGTATTTT.

The V gene is TRBV4-1, the J gene TRBJ2-3; no clear D gene. Germline loops: CDR1 MGHRA, CDR2 YSYEKL. The CDR3 consists of 17 residues. Trimming pared 0 bases from V and 2 bases from J, leaving 15 bases between. CDR3: CASSQDHSLWITDTQYF. The CDR3 coding sequence is TGCGCCAGCAGCCAAGACCACAGCTTATGGATCACAGATACGCAGTATTTT.

The chain joins TRBV7-9 to TRBJ1-2, with D unclear. Germline V gene data show CDR1 as SEHNR and CDR2 as FQNEAQ (reference sequence). Trimming stripped 1 base from V and 2 bases from J, with 11 bases between. This CDR3 contains 15 residues. The CDR3 sequence is CASSLEEGRNYGYTF. CDR3 nucleotides: TGTGCCAGCAGCTTAGAAGAGGGCAGGAACTATGGCTACACCTTC.

The chain has TRBV19 and TRBJ2-1; 7 bases fit TRBD1. Losses at the gene ends were 6 bases for V and 12 bases for J; bases not matched to a gene: 17. This CDR3 region has 15 residues. The V gene's germline CDR1 is LNHDA and CDR2 SQIVND (reference sequence). CDR3 coding DNA: TGTGCCAGTAGGGAAGACAGGGCCCCGCGCCAGGGGCAGTTCTTC. Translating gives CASREDRAPRQGQFF.

The chain has TRBV7-6 and TRBJ2-2; 7 nucleotides align to TRBD2. The germline CDR1 and CDR2 sequences are SGHVS and FNYEAQ. V was pared by 9 bases and J by 4 bases, with 17 bases of the junction left unmatched. The CDR3 is 17 residues long. The CDR3 nucleotides are TGTGCCAGTCGGGCCCGCTTGCGGGAGAGGGGCACCGGGGAGCTGTTTTTT. Translating gives CASRARLRERGTGELFF. Filled out from reference TRBV7-6 and TRBJ2-2, the complete variable domain reads GAGVSQSPRYKVTKRGQDVALRCDPISGHVSLYWYRQALGQGPEFLTYFNYEAQQDKSGLPNDRFSAERPEGSISTLTIQRTEQRDSAMYRCASRARLRERGTGELFFGEGSRLTVL.

The chain carries TRBV13 and TRBJ1-4; D gene uncertain. V lost 5 bases to trimming and J lost 3 bases, with 31 bases between them. The CDR3 extends over 21 amino acids. CDR1 PRHDT and CDR2 FYEKMQ come from the germline V gene (reference sequence). The CDR3, as DNA: TGTGCCAGCAGCCCACAACAAACTAGGCCAGTACATCGGAAATCTAATGAAAAACTGTTTTTT. It specifies CASSPQQTRPVHRKSNEKLFF.

Points on this clone: This same CDR3 is encoded by further DNA sequences in the sample. The rearrangement uses TRBV2 and TRBJ2-7; 7 bases line up with TRBD1. CDR1 SNHLY and CDR2 FYNNEI come from the germline V gene. This CDR3 spans 12 amino acids. J was trimmed by 3 bases and V by 6 bases; bases with no gene match: 2. CDR3 DNA sequence: TGTGCCAGCAGGGGACAGAACTACGAGCAGTACTTC. Translation gives CASRGQNYEQYF.